This TCR beta chain was obtained from a study of beta chain features in type 1 diabetes. The study's findings and limits: High TCR expression in some cells could lead to their over-representation in cDNA sequencing. The naive, central memory and Treg TCRB repertoires looked more alike in patients than they did in healthy donors.

Germline V gene lookup returns CDR1 SEHNR and CDR2 FQNEAQ (reference sequence). The CDR3 is 14 residues long. Trimming removed 1 base at V and 5 bases at J, with 11 bases between. In regard to this clone: Its antigen is not known.

The sequenced template was cDNA made from the entire isolated RNA. Clones were sequenced by immunoSEQ multiplex PCR, and TCRdb holds only the in-frame ones, with some missing. The sample carries approximately 90,000 clones, 30% to 35% recorded once. The rearrangement joins TRBV7-9 to TRBJ1-2; TRBD1 might be the D (6 bases). The sequence derives from a woman between 18 and 29 years old in good health. The sequencing input was stem cell memory CD4+ T cells from blood. The CDR3: CASSLGGQGYGYTF. CDR3 bases: TGTGCCAGCAGCTTAGGGGGGCAGGGGTATGGCTACACCTTC.